This passage covers 4 T cell receptor beta chains from one sample sequenced in a study of identical twins' blood T cells. MiXCR, applied by TCRdb to the 5' RACE reads, yields one record per CDR3 protein. In the table there are 350,000 to 400,000 distinct CDR3 sequences, 25% to 35% of which are singletons. The specimen sequenced was PBMCs. The receptors originated from a woman aged 18-49 years in good health.

This clonotype was observed a few times. Germline and junction disagree at one end, which may indicate a read error. The V call is TRBV12-3 or TRBV12-4, the J call TRBJ2-7, with D possibly TRBD1 on 6 matching bases. The CDR3 totals 10 residues. In DNA, the CDR3 is TGTGCCAGCAGGGGACACAATCTGAACTTC. Translation gives CASRGHNLNF.

The chain carries TRBV12-5 and TRBJ1-2; tentatively, D is TRBD1 (5 bases). Trimming left V 6 bases short and J 4 bases short, with 12 bases between. CDR3 length: 13 amino acids. Germline assignment: CDR1 LGHNT and CDR2 FRNRAP. The CDR3: CASGPGGGYGYTF. CDR3 in DNA: TGTGCTAGTGGCCCGGGCGGGGGCTATGGCTACACCTTC.

This clonotype was seen more than once but under ten times. J is TRBJ2-5 and V is TRBV6-5; 7 bases agree with TRBD1. Germline V gene sequence: CDR1 MNHEY, CDR2 SVGAGI. The CDR3 runs to 12 residues. V dropped 4 bases and J dropped 5; count of bases not matched to a gene: 1. Written as DNA, the CDR3 is TGTGCCAGCAGTTCAGGGGGTGAGACCCAGTACTTC. Encoded protein: CASSSGGETQYF.

A few counts support this clonotype. An end of the junction differs from the germline gene, which may be a read error. The chain uses TRBV20-1 and TRBJ1-1; D gene unclear. Looked up from germline, CDR1 is DFQATT and CDR2 is SNEGSKA (reference sequence). The CDR3 loop spans 13 amino acids. The CDR3 DNA is TGCAGCGTTCGATCCGGGGAGAACGCTGAAGCTTTCTTT. Residues: CSVRSGENAEAFF.